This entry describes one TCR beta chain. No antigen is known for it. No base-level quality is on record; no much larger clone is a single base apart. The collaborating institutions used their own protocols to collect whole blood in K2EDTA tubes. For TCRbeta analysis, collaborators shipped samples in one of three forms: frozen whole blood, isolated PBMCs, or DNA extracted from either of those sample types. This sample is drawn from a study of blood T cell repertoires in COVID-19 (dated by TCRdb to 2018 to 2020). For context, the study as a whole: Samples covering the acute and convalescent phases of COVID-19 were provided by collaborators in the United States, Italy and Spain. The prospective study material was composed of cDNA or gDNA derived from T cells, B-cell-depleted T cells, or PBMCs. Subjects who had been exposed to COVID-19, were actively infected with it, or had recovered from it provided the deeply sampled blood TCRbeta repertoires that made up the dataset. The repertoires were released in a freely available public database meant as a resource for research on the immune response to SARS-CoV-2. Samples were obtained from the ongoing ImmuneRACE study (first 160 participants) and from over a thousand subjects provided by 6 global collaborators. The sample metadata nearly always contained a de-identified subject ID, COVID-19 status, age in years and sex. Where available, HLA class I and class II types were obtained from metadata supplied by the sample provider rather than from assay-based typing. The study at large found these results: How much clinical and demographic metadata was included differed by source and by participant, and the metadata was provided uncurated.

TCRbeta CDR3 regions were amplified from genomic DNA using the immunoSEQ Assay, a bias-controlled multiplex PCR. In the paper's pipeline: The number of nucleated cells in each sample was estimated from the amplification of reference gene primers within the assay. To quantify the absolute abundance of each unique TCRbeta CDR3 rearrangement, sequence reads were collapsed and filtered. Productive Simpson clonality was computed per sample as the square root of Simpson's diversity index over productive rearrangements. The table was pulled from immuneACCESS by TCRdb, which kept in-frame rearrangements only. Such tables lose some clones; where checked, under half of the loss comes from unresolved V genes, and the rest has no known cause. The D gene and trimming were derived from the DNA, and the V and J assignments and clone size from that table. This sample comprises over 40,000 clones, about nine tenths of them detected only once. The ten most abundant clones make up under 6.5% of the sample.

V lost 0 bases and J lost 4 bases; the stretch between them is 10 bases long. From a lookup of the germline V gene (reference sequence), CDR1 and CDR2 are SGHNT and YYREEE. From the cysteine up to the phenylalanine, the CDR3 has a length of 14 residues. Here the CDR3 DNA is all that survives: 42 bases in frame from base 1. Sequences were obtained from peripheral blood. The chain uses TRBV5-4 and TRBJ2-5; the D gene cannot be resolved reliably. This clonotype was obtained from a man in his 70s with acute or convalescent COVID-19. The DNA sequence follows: TGTGCCAGCAGCTTGGAGGAGCCAGTAGAGACCCAGTACTTC. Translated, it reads CASSLEEPVETQYF.